The subject of this entry is one T cell receptor beta chain. The CDR3 covers 16 residues. V lost 1 base and J lost 6; bases outside the gene matches: 8. The germline V gene encodes CDR1 SGHTA and CDR2 FQGNSA. The sample belongs to a study of blood T cell repertoires in COVID-19. Across the study: The cDNA or gDNA used as material had been derived from T cells, B-cell-depleted T cells, or PBMCs.

The repertoire was sequenced with immunoSEQ multiplex PCR; TCRdb's copy has only in-frame clones and lacks some. The sample consists of 150,000 to 200,000 clones, roughly 85% of them appearing once. Recruitment covered over 20 US areas and drew participants whose ages spanned about 18 to 100 years. Cohorts were assigned according to the clinical history that participants reported. The sequence was obtained from a woman between 50 and 59 years old who had recovered from COVID-19. Sequenced: PBMCs or T cells enriched from blood (not recorded which). The chain couples TRBV7-2 to TRBJ2-3; 9 bases agree with TRBD2. The CDR3: CASSLGLAGPLDTQYF. The CDR3 bases are TGTGCCAGCAGCTTAGGGCTAGCGGGGCCCCTGGATACGCAGTATTTT. Full variable domain (rest looked up from reference TRBV7-2 and TRBJ2-3): GAGVSQSPSNKVTEKGKDVELRCDPISGHTALYWYRQSLGQGLEFLIYFQGNSAPDKSGLPSDRFSAERTGGSVSTLTIQRTQQEDSAVYLCASSLGLAGPLDTQYFGPGTRLTVL.